These T cell receptor beta chains were read from a single sample in a study of CD8 T cells in ankylosing spondylitis. MiXCR, run by TCRdb on the 5' RACE reads, gives a single entry per CDR3 protein. The sample holds 250,000 to 300,000 distinct CDR3 sequences; over 15% are singletons and the top ten take about a third. The specimen was blood, either unsorted or a sorted T cell fraction (not recorded which). These receptors were taken from a male donor with ankylosing spondylitis or in good health (not recorded which). CDR3s include the opening cysteine and the closing phenylalanine or tryptophan. The D gene is left open where the match is weak. Where a row states a size, it is once, few, many or the class of an expanded clone; other rows omit it.

>14|TRBJ2-1|many|TRBV9|NA
CASSPTGPNNEQFF
TGTGCCAGCAGCCCTACCGGGCCCAACAATGAGCAGTTCTTC
>18|TRBJ2-7|NA|TRBV4-2|TRBD2
CASSQDGTSFQVSYEQYF
TGTGCCAGCAGCCAAGATGGGACTAGCTTTCAGGTATCCTACGAGCAGTACTTC
>15|TRBJ2-6|many|TRBV12-3/TRBV12-4|NA
CASSFGLSGANVLTF
TGTGCCAGCAGTTTTGGGCTCTCTGGGGCCAACGTCCTGACTTTC
>16|TRBJ2-1|many|TRBV9|TRBD2
CASSVEETSGRAEQFF
TGTGCCAGCAGCGTAGAAGAGACTAGCGGGAGGGCTGAGCAGTTCTTC
>11|TRBJ2-1|NA|TRBV11-2|NA
CASNGNNEQFF
TGTGCCAGCAACGGTAACAATGAGCAGTTCTTC
>15|TRBJ2-1|few|TRBV4-1|TRBD2
CASSPLAEDYNEQFF
TGCGCCAGCAGCCCGCTAGCGGAGGACTACAATGAGCAGTTCTTC
>18|TRBJ2-2|few|TRBV4-2|NA
CASSQEGTGKLAVGELFF
TGTGCCAGCAGCCAAGAGGGCACTGGGAAACTAGCTGTCGGGGAGCTGTTTTTT
>14|TRBJ1-2|NA|TRBV29-1|NA
CSVNRGERPYGYTF
TGCAGCGTTAACAGAGGGGAGCGACCCTATGGCTACACCTTC
>13|TRBJ2-3|few|TRBV29-1|NA
CSVAQQSTDTQYF
TGCAGCGTTGCCCAACAGTCCACAGATACGCAGTATTTT
>17|TRBJ2-5|NA|TRBV11-2|TRBD2
CASSLTEAGGPLETQYF
TGTGCCAGCAGCTTAACAGAAGCGGGAGGGCCTTTGGAGACCCAGTACTTC
>16|TRBJ2-1|few|TRBV4-3|NA
CASSQGTSSSYNEQFF
TGCGCCAGCAGCCAAGGCACATCCTCCTCCTACAATGAGCAGTTCTTC
>16|TRBJ1-5|many|TRBV5-6|TRBD1
CASTQKGAYGNQPQHF
TGTGCCAGCACTCAGAAGGGGGCATATGGCAATCAGCCCCAGCATTTT
>15|TRBJ2-1|NA|TRBV7-9|NA
CASSYLARGGNEQFF
TGTGCCAGCAGCTACTTGGCCAGGGGCGGCAATGAGCAGTTCTTC
>15|TRBJ2-1|NA|TRBV7-7|TRBD1
CASSRGTGETSEQFF
TGTGCTAGCAGCCGAGGGACAGGGGAAACATCTGAGCAGTTCTTC
>18|TRBJ2-6|many|TRBV10-3|NA
CAISEDSSGLLGANVLTF
TGTGCCATCAGTGAGGACAGCTCCGGCCTGCTCGGGGCCAACGTCCTGACTTTC
>15|TRBJ2-1|NA|TRBV6-1|TRBD1
CASRVEGTGSNEQFF
TGTGCCAGCAGGGTCGAGGGGACAGGGAGTAATGAGCAGTTCTTC
>15|TRBJ2-1|few|TRBV7-2|TRBD2
CASSETSGRAGEQFF
TGTGCCAGCAGTGAAACTAGCGGGAGGGCCGGTGAGCAGTTCTTC
>13|TRBJ2-7|many|TRBV15|NA
CATSRVGGYEQYF
TGTGCCACCAGCAGAGTGGGGGGCTACGAGCAGTACTTC
>14|TRBJ2-7|NA|TRBV28|NA
CASSLARRGDEQYF
TGTGCCAGCAGTTTAGCCCGACGGGGCGACGAGCAGTACTTC
>17|TRBJ2-1|many|TRBV6-2/TRBV6-3|TRBD1
CASSFASGTGFDNEQFF
TGTGCCAGCAGTTTCGCAAGTGGGACAGGGTTCGACAATGAGCAGTTCTTC
>14|TRBJ2-1|few|TRBV29-1|NA
CSVDDGSSYNEQFF
TGCAGCGTTGATGACGGGAGCTCCTACAATGAGCAGTTCTTC
>14|TRBJ2-3|few|TRBV7-8|TRBD1
CASSMGQDSDTQYF
TGTGCCAGCAGCATGGGACAGGACTCAGATACGCAGTATTTT
>15|TRBJ2-7|many|TRBV7-9|TRBD2
CASSFPGTNIYEQYF
TGTGCCAGCAGCTTCCCCGGGACTAATATATACGAGCAGTACTTC
>15|TRBJ2-7|once|TRBV6-5|NA
CASSYSAGPSYEQYF
TGTGCCAGCAGTTACTCGGCGGGTCCTTCCTACGAGCAGTACTTC
>15|TRBJ2-1|many|TRBV29-1|TRBD2
CSVEWPSGRHNEQFF
TGCAGCGTTGAATGGCCTAGCGGGAGACACAATGAGCAGTTCTTC
>14|TRBJ2-1|few|TRBV29-1|TRBD2
CSVPFSGRKDEQFF
TGCAGCGTCCCCTTTAGCGGGAGAAAGGATGAGCAGTTCTTC
>16|TRBJ2-7|few|TRBV29-1|TRBD2
CSVDFGLAGGGYEQYF
TGCAGCGTTGATTTTGGACTAGCGGGAGGGGGCTACGAGCAGTACTTC
>14|TRBJ2-2|NA|TRBV7-2|TRBD1
CASSLPTGVGELFF
TGTGCCAGCAGCTTACCCACAGGGGTCGGGGAGCTGTTTTTT
>14|TRBJ2-7|NA|TRBV10-3|NA
CAISEGTFPYEQYF
TGTGCCATCAGTGAGGGGACATTCCCCTACGAGCAGTACTTC
>14|TRBJ1-1|NA|TRBV5-6|TRBD1
CASSAGGSNTEAFF
TGTGCCAGCAGCGCAGGGGGCTCGAACACTGAAGCTTTCTTT
>16|TRBJ1-5|NA|TRBV12-3/TRBV12-4|NA
CATRDSEGQGNQPQHF
TGTGCCACACGCGACTCTGAAGGGCAGGGTAATCAGCCCCAGCATTTT
>13|TRBJ2-7|NA|TRBV7-9|NA
CASSRLSSYEQYF
TGTGCCAGCAGCCGGCTCAGCTCCTACGAGCAGTACTTC
>11|TRBJ2-7|few|TRBV5-5|NA
CASSYTYEQYF
TGTGCCAGCAGCTATACCTACGAGCAGTACTTC
>15|TRBJ2-7|NA|TRBV3-1|TRBD2
CASSLTSGDPYEQYF
TGTGCCAGCAGCTTGACTAGCGGGGATCCCTACGAGCAGTACTTC
>13|TRBJ2-1|NA|TRBV12-3/TRBV12-4|NA
CASSSSGGHEQFF
TGTGCCAGCAGTTCCTCTGGGGGTCATGAGCAGTTCTTC
>16|TRBJ2-3|NA|TRBV27|TRBD2
CASIFGIGRAADTQYF
TGTGCCAGCATTTTTGGTATAGGGAGGGCGGCAGATACGCAGTATTTT
>17|TRBJ2-3|NA|TRBV12-3/TRBV12-4|TRBD1
CASSFRPDRKITDTQYF
TGTGCCAGCAGTTTTAGACCGGACAGGAAGATCACAGATACGCAGTATTTT
>14|TRBJ2-5|few|TRBV10-2|NA
CASIGTIGGETQYF
TGCGCCAGCATTGGAACGATTGGGGGGGAGACCCAGTACTTC
>14|TRBJ2-5|many|TRBV29-1|TRBD1
CSAPATGGGETQYF
TGCAGCGCCCCGGCGACAGGGGGTGGGGAGACCCAGTACTTC
>13|TRBJ1-1|many|TRBV6-4|NA
CASSEATNTEAFF
TGTGCCAGCAGTGAGGCAACGAACACTGAAGCTTTCTTT
>13|TRBJ1-2|few|TRBV4-1|TRBD1
CASSQLTGMSYTF
TGCGCCAGCAGCCAATTGACAGGGATGAGCTACACCTTC
>14|TRBJ2-5|few|TRBV2|TRBD1
CASRNTGGWETQYF
TGTGCCAGCAGAAACACAGGGGGCTGGGAGACCCAGTACTTC
>14|TRBJ1-2|NA|TRBV4-1|NA
CASSQDDGNYGYTF
TGCGCCAGCAGCCAAGATGACGGGAACTATGGCTACACCTTC
>17|TRBJ2-5|few|TRBV6-1|TRBD1
CASSPRFREGARETQYF
TGTGCCAGCAGCCCTCGGTTCCGTGAGGGGGCCCGAGAGACCCAGTACTTC
>15|TRBJ1-2|few|TRBV3-1|NA
CASSVRDIPNYGYTF
TGTGCCAGCAGCGTCCGGGACATACCTAACTATGGCTACACCTTC
>15|TRBJ1-2|NA|TRBV5-8|TRBD1
CASSSLPGQPDGYTF
TGTGCCAGCAGCTCATTGCCGGGACAGCCGGATGGCTACACCTTC